What follows describes a single T cell receptor beta chain. The source of the sample is a study of blood T cell repertoires in COVID-19. About the study: Spain, Italy and the United States supplied samples that represented acute and convalescent COVID-19. T cells, B-cell-depleted T cells, or PBMCs supplied cDNA or gDNA.

The CDR3 contains 13 residues. With V trimmed by 7 bases and J by 6 bases, 7 bases remained unmatched. Source study methods: How many nucleated cells were present was estimated from reference gene primer amplification. TCRdb's table, derived via immunoSEQ multiplex PCR, lists solely in-frame clones and lacks some. The V and J calls and clone size come from that table; D and trimming were worked out from the DNA. The sample lists 650,000 to 800,000 clones, over 80% occurring once. Material: peripheral blood. This clonotype was sampled from a woman aged 18-35 years with acute or convalescent COVID-19. The V and J genes are TRBV12-3 or TRBV12-4 and TRBJ2-3; 7 nucleotides line up with TRBD2. The CDR3 here is CASTGLVADTQYF. The CDR3 region has the DNA TGTGCCAGCACCGGACTAGTAGCTGATACGCAGTATTTT.